This T cell receptor (beta chain) is drawn from a study of T cells in localized non-small cell lung cancer (dated by TCRdb to 2020 to 2021). Background on the whole study: The study examined T cell repertoires in approximately 240 patients with early-stage NSCLC and compared tumors with uninvolved tumor-adjacent lungs. The cohort was made up of around 250 treatment-naive NSCLC patients whose localized lung tumors had been resected. A mean age of 66.3 years was recorded for the NSCLC patients, of whom approximately 130 were male and 107 were female.

A word on this clone: Its antigen specificity is not known. The input lacks base qualities; no much larger clone sits a single base away.

What the authors observed across the whole study: Because the study design was exploratory, TCR variables were selected using unadjusted p-values without false-discovery rate correction. A median of around 50 of the top 100 tumor clones turned up in the paired uninvolved adjacent lung, and roughly 30 of those clones also ranked among the top 100 of that same adjacent lung. Because multi-region sequencing of the tumors was not done, intratumor heterogeneity could not be ruled out. Uninvolved tumor-adjacent lung showed the highest T cell clonality, higher than tumor, which suggests more focused antigenic responses in the adjacent lung. Longer overall survival was associated with higher blood T cell density, whereas shorter survival was associated with higher adjacent-lung clonality.

TCR beta CDR3 regions were sequenced from DNA using the immunoSEQ Assay. The original methods were these. T cell density was computed as TCR beta template counts normalized to usable DNA estimated by amplifying housekeeping genes. The preseqR package was used to estimate richness by extrapolating to 400,000 templates for PBMC samples and to 120,000 templates for tissue samples. Clonality was calculated as one minus Pielou's evenness. Tissue-enriched TCRs were identified by differential abundance testing using productive amino-acid clonotypes, minimum total count 5 and alpha 0.1. Repertoire overlap between compartments was quantified with the Jaccard Index and Morisita Overlap Index. GLIPH clustered TCR beta CDR3s with public tetramer-defined viral CDR3s; viral motifs required at least three viral sequences plus V-gene enrichment. TCRdb mirrors the immuneACCESS table, restricted to in-frame sequences. Some clones are absent from its copies; in checked studies, under half trace to an unresolved V gene, and the reason for the others is unknown. The DNA gave D and trimming, while V, J and clone size come from that table. This sample lists about 2,800 clones; 15% to 25% were detected once. 20% to 30% of the sample comes from the top ten.

At diagnosis, tumor, uninvolved tumor-adjacent lung and peripheral blood were collected and then preserved as a mix of FFPE and fresh-frozen material. V loses 4 bases at its end and J loses 2 bases; junction bases beyond the gene matches: 4. Spanning cysteine to phenylalanine, the CDR3 consists of 14 amino acids. The DNA shown is the 42-base CDR3, in frame from base 1. The germline V gene supplies CDR1 SGDLS and CDR2 YYNGEE. Sequences were derived from lung tumor tissue, sampled before any cancer treatment. This TCR came from a male donor at least 60 years old with stage II squamous cell lung carcinoma. This sequence uses TRBV9 and TRBJ2-7; 9 bases in the middle match TRBD1. The CDR3 in this case is CASSYGTGTYEQYF. The DNA reads as follows: TGTGCCAGCAGCTACGGGACAGGGACCTACGAGCAGTACTTC.